This T cell receptor beta chain derives from a study of PD-L1 blockade in urothelial cancer. Overall study: Patients took up atezolizumab around 2014 at 1,200 mg intravenously every 3 weeks. About 90% of the 29 patients were males with bladder-origin urothelial cancer. T cell content in blood samples showed a median of 141,255. Overall study findings and caveats: Tumor-associated blood clones were expanded more by durable-benefit patients at 3 weeks.

Described time point: pretreatment peripheral blood. The sample holds a few counts of this clone. Antigen specificity is unknown. Germline V gene data show CDR1 as LGHNA and CDR2 as YNFKEQ. The CDR3 runs 15 residues. Between the trimmed V and J ends, which lost 1 base and 2 bases, there was a span of 9 bases. The data were produced by immunoSEQ multiplex PCR, yet TCRdb's version contains in-frame clones alone and is incomplete. The sample has some 53,000 clones, about three quarters seen once. The clonotype originates from a man aged 65 to 85 with urothelial cancer. This chain connects TRBV4-2 to TRBJ1-5; the D gene is possibly TRBD1 (6 bases). The sample in question was PBMCs, obtained around atezolizumab (anti-PD-L1) treatment. The CDR3 loop is CASSQAGGGNQPQHF. In nucleotides, the CDR3 is TGTGCCAGCAGCCAAGCGGGGGGCGGCAATCAGCCCCAGCATTTT.